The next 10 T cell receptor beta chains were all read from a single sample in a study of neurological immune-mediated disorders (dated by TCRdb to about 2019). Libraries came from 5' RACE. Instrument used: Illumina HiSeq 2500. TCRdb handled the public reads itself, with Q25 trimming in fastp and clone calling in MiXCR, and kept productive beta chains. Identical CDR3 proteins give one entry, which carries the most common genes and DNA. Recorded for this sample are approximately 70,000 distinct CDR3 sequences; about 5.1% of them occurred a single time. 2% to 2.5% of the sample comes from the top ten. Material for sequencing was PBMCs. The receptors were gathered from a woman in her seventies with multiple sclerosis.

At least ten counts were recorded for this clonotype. The CDR3 loop is CASSFTPLGGAFF. The CDR3, as DNA: TGTGCCAGCAGCTTCACACCCCTCGGGGGAGCTTTCTTT. The chain recombines TRBV5-8 with TRBJ1-1, with D perhaps matching TRBD1 (5 bases). The CDR3 is 13 residues long. Trimming cost V 2 bases and J 10 bases, with 15 bases left between them. CDR1 is SGHTS, CDR2 YDEGEE, per germline.

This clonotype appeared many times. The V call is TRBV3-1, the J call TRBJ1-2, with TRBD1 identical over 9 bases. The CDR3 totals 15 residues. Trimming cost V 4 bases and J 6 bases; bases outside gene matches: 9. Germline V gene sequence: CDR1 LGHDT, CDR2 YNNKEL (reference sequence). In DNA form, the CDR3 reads TGTGCCAGCAGCCTCTGGACCGACAGGGGGGATGGCTACACCTTC. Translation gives CASSLWTDRGDGYTF.

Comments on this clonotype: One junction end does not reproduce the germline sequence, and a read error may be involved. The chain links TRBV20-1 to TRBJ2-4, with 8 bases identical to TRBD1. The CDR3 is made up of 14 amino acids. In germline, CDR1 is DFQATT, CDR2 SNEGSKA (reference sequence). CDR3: CSAPGGSVKKIQYF. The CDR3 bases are TGCAGTGCTCCAGGGGGCTCAGTCAAAAAAATTCAGTACTTC.

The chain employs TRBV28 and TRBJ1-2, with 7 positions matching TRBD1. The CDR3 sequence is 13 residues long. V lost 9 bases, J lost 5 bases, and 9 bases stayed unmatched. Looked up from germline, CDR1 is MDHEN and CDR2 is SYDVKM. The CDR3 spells CASRFGTEYGYTF. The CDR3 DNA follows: TGTGCCAGTCGTTTCGGGACAGAATATGGCTACACCTTC.

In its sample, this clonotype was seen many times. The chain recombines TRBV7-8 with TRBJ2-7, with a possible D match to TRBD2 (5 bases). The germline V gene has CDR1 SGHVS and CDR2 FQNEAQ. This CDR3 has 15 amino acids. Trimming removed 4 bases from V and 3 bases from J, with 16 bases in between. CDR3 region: CASSSDTAAGYEQYF. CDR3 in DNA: TGTGCCAGCAGCTCAGACACAGCGGCTGGCTACGAGCAGTACTTC. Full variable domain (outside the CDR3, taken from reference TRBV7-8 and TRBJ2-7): GAGVSQSPRYKVAKRGQDVALRCDPISGHVSLFWYQQALGQGPEFLTYFQNEAQLDKSGLPSDRFFAERPEGSVSTLKIQRTQQEDSAVYLCASSSDTAAGYEQYFGPGTRLTVT.

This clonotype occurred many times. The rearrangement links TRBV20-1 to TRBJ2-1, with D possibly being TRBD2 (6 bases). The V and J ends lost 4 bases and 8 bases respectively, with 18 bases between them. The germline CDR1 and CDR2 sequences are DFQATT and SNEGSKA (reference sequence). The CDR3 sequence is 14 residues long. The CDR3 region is CSAKYRDSDDEQFF. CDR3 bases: TGCAGTGCTAAATACCGGGACTCAGACGATGAGCAGTTCTTC.

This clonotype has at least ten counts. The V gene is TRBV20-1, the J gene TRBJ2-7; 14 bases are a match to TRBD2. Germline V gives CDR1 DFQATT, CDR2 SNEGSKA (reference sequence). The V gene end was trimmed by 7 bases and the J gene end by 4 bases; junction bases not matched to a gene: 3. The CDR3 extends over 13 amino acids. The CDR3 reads CSGTSGRLYEQYF. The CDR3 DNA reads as TGCAGTGGGACTAGCGGGAGGTTGTACGAGCAGTACTTC.

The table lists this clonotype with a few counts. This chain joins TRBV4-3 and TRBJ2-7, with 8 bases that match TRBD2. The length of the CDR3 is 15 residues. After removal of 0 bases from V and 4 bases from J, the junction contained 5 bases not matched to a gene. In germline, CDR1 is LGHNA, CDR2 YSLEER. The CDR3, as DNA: TGCGCCAGCAGCCAAGATCGAGCGGGAGCTTACGAGCAGTACTTC. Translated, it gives CASSQDRAGAYEQYF.

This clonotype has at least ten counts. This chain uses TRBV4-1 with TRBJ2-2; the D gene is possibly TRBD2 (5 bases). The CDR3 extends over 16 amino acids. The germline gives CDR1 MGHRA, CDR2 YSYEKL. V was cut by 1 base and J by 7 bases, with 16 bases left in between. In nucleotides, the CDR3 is TGCGCCAGCAGCCAAGGGGGTCGGGGTTATGGCGGGGAGCTGTTTTTT. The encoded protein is CASSQGGRGYGGELFF.

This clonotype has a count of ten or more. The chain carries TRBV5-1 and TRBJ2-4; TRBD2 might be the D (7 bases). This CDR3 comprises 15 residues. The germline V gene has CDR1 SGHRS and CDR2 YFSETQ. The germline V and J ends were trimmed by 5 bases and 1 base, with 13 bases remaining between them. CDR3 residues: CASREGGDAKNIQYF. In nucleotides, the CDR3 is TGCGCCAGCAGGGAAGGGGGGGACGCCAAAAACATTCAGTACTTC.